This entry describes one T cell receptor beta chain. Its antigen remains unidentified. Base quality data are lacking; no much larger clone is found one base away. This specimen belongs to a study of shared clonotypes between healthy human individuals (dated by TCRdb to 2020 to 2022). For context, the study as a whole: The cohort comprised two women and three men aged 18 to 49 years. For each donor, CD4 naive and CD4 memory were each given three plates, CD8 naive was given two plates, and CD8 memory was given one plate. To estimate repertoire size and how much clonotype sharing occurs between individuals, the study deeply sequenced the blood TCR repertoires of roughly 5 healthy adults. To increase sequencing depth and limit assay-specific biases, different laboratories used diverse techniques to prepare libraries and sequence TCR repertoires. Leukapheresis yielded between about 0.94 and 8.9 billion PBMCs per donor.

Using the deep immunoSEQ assay, multiplex PCR amplified TCR CDR3 regions from genomic DNA. Genomic DNA extracted from each cell subset was distributed evenly over all wells of several immunoSEQ 96-well plates, and each plate served as one replicate. For sorted subsets, about 220 ng of genomic DNA, equivalent to 25,000 to 35,000 T cell genomes, went into each replicate PCR. Purified libraries were measured with a Qubit 3.0 fluorometer, size-checked on a Bioanalyzer 2100, and measured again with the KAPA Library Quantification kit. Every immunoSEQ 96-well plate was sequenced on a dedicated single-read 150-cycle Illumina NextSeq 550 flow cell. The paper's processing steps were these. Because the immunoSEQ output held only junctional sequences and lacked quality scores, the filtering could not match the filtering applied to full-length reads. Sequences were annotated with PyIR, a Python wrapper for IgBLAST v1.9, and V/J genes and CDR3 were assigned using IMGT germline references. Reads were filtered out if the reads had weak V/J assignments (E-value above 1e-6), no CDR3, stop codons, out-of-frame junctions, or ambiguous translated residues. V3J clonotypes were defined as sequences sharing an identical inferred V gene, J gene, and CDR3 amino acid sequence. Percentage overlap between repertoires was computed as shared unique clonotypes divided by the size of the smaller repertoire. Richness of each repertoire was evaluated using RTK rarefaction, the Chao1 estimator, and Recon v2.1 estimates of unobserved clonotypes. For all TCRbeta clonotypes obtained by the gDNA method from a few donors, generation probabilities were computed with OLGA. This immuneACCESS table, as held by TCRdb, lists in-frame sequences with V and J called but not all clones. Of the missing ones, under half trace to an unresolved V gene in checked studies; the others have no known cause. The DNA was the basis for D and trimming; V, J and clone size are from that table. Within this sample are over 2 million clones, with 85% to 95% of them counted one time only. 0.37% of the sample goes to the ten largest clones.

The investigation overall reported the following: Higher generation probabilities were observed for clonotypes shared by all four sorted-subset donors than for non-shared clonotypes. The genetic and exposure-history diversity represented was limited by the small number of donors. Estimated clonotype richness was generally larger for naive than for memory subsets. Sampling was restricted to blood, and TCR repertoires in tissue are likely to differ from TCR repertoires in blood. When a handful of donors were compared, the shared fraction of clonotypes was 5% to 6.5% for naive CD4, approximately 3.5% for naive CD8, more than 2% for memory CD4, and 0.35% to 0.5% for memory CD8. Pairwise subsampling indicated that sequencing depth was expected to affect the degree of clonotype sharing among donors. Rarefaction of sorted-subset datasets indicated incomplete sequencing despite the large sequencing depth.

The donors were healthy, HIV-negative adults with no recently reported acute infections or vaccinations. All donors were Caucasian adults living in Nashville, Tennessee, USA. CD4+ T cells were enriched by magnetic negative selection, after which naive cells were positively selected on CD45RA and the negative fraction was taken as the memory subset. Blood was collected by leukapheresis, and PBMCs were isolated by Ficoll-Histopaque density gradient centrifugation and then cryopreserved in liquid nitrogen vapor phase. Analytical flow cytometry was used to check the purity and quantity of each magnetically sorted T cell population. Genomic DNA was isolated from every sorted fraction and measured by UV absorbance on a Nanodrop 2000c. This TCR derives from a man younger than 35 in good health. Some clones in this sample may be carry-over from other donors' samples. What was sequenced was naive CD4+ T cells from PBMCs. The sample's cell subset or site label, in plain terms: CD45RA+ positively selected.

The sequenced DNA: TGTGCCAGCAGCCGAAACCTCGGGACAGGGCGTGGGCCCTCCTACGAGCAGTACTTC. Its translation reads: CASSRNLGTGRGPSYEQYF. Recombination connected TRBV4-2 to TRBJ2-7; a stretch of 9 junction bases matches TRBD1. The CDR3 runs 19 amino acids, cysteine and phenylalanine included. This entry keeps only the CDR3 DNA: 57 bases, framed from base 1. From a lookup of the germline V gene, CDR1 and CDR2 are LGHNA and YNFKEQ. V trim: 4 bases; J trim: 0 bases; unmatched bases: 16.